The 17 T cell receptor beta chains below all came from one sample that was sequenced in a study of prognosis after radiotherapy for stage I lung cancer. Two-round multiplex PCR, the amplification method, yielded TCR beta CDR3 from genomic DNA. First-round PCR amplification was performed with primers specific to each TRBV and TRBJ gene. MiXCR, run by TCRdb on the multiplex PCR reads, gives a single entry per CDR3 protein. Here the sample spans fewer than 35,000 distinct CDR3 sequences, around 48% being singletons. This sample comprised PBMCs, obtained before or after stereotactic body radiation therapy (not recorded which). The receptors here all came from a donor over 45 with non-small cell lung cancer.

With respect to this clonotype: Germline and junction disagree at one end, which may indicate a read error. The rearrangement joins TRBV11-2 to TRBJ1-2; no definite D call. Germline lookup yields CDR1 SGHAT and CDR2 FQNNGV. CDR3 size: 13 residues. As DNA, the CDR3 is TGTGCCAGTAGCTGGAGAGCTAACTATGGCCACACCTTC. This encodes CASSWRANYGHTF.

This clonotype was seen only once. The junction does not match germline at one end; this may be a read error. CDR3: CAISYSGGCSYGYTF. DNA of the CDR3: TGTGCCATCAGTTACTCCGGGGGCTGCAGCTATGGCTACACCTTC. The V and J genes are TRBV6-9 and TRBJ1-2; D might be TRBD1 (6 bases). From germline, CDR1 is MNHGY and CDR2 SVAAGI. This CDR3 has 15 amino acids.

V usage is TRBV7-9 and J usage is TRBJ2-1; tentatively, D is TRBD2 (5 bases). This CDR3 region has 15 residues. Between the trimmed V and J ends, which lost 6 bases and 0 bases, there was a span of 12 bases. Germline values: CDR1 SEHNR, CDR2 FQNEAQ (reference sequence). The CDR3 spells CASSSLVSSYNEQFF. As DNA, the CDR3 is TGTGCCAGCAGTTCACTAGTGAGCTCCTACAATGAGCAGTTCTTC.

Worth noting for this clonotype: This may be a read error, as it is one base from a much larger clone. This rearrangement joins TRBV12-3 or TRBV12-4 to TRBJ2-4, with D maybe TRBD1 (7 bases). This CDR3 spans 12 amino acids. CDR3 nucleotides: TGTGTCAGCAGGGGGGAGTCCAACATTCAGTACTTC. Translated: CVSRGESNIQYF.

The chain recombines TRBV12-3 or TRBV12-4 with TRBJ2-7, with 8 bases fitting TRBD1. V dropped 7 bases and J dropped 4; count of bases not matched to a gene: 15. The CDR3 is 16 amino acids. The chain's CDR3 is CASIQNRGVGQYEQYF. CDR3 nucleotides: TGTGCCAGCATTCAAAACAGGGGGGTGGGCCAATACGAGCAGTACTTC.

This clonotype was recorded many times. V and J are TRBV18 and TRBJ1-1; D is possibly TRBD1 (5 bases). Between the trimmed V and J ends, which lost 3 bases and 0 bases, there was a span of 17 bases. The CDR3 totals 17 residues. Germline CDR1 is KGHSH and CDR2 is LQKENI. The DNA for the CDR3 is TGTGCCAGCTCACCGACAGACCGGGGGATAGTGAACACTGAAGCTTTCTTT. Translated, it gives CASSPTDRGIVNTEAFF.

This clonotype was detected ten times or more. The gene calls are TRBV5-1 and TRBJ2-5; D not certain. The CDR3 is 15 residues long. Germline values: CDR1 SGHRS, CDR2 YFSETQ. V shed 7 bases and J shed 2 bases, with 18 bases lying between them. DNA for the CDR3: TGCGCCAGCCACCGGCGGCAAACGGCTCAAGAGACCCAGTACTTC. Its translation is CASHRRQTAQETQYF.

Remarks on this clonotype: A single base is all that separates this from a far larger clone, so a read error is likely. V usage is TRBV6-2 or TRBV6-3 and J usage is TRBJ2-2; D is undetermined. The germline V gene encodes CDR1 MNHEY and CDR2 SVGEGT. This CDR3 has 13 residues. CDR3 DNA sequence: TGTGCCATCAGTTTACGGGACACCGGGGAGCTGTTTTTT. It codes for CAISLRDTGELFF.

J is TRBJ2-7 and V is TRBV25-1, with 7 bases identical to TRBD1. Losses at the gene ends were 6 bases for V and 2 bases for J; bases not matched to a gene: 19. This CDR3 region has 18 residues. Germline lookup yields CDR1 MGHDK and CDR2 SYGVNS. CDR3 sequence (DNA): TGTGCCAGCAGCTTCCGGACAGGCCCACCTTATTATCCCTACGAGCAGTACTTC. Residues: CASSFRTGPPYYPYEQYF.

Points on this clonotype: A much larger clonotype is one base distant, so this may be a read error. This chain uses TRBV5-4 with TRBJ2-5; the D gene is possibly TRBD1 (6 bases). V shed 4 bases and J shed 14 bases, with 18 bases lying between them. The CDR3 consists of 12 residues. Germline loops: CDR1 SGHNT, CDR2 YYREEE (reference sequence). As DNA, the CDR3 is TGTGCCAGCAGCCACTACAGGGCTCGTCAATACTTC. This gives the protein CASSHYRARQYF.

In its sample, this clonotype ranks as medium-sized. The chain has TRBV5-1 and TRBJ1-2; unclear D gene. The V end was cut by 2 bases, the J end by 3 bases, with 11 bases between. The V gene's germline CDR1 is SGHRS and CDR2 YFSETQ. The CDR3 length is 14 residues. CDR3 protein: CASSLVDGDYGYTF. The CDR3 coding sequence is TGCGCCAGCAGCTTAGTGGATGGAGACTATGGCTACACCTTC.

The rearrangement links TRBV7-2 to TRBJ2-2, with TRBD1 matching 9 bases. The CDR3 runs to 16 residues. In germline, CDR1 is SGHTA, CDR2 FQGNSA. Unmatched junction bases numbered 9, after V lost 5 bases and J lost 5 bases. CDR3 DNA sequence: TGTGCCAGCAGCCCGTACAGGGGGCGATTGACCGGGGAGCTGTTTTTT. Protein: CASSPYRGRLTGELFF.

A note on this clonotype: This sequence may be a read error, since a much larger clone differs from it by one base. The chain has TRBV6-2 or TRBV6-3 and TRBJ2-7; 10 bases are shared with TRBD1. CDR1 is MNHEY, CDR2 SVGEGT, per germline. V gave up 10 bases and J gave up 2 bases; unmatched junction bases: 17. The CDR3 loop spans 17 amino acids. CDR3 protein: CAIYGGVPGTGAYEQYF. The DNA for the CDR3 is TGTGCCATCTATGGGGGGGTGCCCGGGACAGGGGCCTACGAGCAGTACTTC.

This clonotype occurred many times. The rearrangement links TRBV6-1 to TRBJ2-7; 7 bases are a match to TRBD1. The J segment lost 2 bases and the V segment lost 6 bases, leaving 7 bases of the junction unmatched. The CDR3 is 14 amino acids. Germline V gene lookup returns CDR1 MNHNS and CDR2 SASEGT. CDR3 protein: CASSSGTAAYEQYF. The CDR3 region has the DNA TGTGCCAGCAGCTCCGGGACAGCAGCCTACGAGCAGTACTTC.

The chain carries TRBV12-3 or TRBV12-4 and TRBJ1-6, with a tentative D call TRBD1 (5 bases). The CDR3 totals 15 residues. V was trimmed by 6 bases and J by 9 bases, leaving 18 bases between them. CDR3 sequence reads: CASSETVPVGSPLHF. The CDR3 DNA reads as TGTGCCAGCAGCGAGACAGTCCCGGTCGGTTCACCCCTCCACTTT.

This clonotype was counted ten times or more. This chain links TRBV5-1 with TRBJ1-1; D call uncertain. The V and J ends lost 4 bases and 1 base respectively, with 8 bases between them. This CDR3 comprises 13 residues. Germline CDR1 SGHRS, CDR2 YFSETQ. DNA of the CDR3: TGCGCCAGCAGCGTTGACCCGAACACTGAAGCTTTCTTT. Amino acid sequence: CASSVDPNTEAFF.

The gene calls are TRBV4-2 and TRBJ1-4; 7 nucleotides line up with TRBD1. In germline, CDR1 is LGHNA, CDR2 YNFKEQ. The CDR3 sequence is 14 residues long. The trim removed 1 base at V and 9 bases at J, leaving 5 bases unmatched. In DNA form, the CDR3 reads TGTGCCAGCAGCCAAGCAAGGACAGGTCAAAAACTGTTTTTT. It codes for CASSQARTGQKLFF.